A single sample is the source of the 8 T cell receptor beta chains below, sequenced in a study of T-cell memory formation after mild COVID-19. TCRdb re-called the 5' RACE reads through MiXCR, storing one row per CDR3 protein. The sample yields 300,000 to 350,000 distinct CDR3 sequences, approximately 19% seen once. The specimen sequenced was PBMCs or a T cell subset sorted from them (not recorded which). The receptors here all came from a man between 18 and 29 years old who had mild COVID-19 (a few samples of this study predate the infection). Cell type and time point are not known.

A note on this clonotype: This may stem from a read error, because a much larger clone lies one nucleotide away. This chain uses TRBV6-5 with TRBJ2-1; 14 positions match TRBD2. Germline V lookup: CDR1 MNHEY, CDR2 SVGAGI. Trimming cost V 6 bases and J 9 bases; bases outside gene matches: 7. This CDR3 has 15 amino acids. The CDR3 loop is CASSRTSGGPGEQFF. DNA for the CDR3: TGTGCCAGCAGCCGGACTAGCGGGGGGCCGGGTGAGCAGTTCTTC.

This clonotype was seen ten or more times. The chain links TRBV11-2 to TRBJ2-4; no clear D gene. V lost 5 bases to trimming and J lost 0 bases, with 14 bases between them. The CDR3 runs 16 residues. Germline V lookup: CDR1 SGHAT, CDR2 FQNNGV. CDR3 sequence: CASSPLRRLAKNIQYF. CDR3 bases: TGTGCCAGCAGCCCCCTCCGGCGGCTAGCCAAAAACATTCAGTACTTC.

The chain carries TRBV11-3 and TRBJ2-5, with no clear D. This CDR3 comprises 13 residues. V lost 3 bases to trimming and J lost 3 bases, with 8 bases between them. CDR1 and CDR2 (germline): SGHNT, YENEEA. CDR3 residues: CASSFKSEETQYF. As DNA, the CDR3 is TGTGCCAGCAGCTTCAAGAGCGAAGAGACCCAGTACTTC.

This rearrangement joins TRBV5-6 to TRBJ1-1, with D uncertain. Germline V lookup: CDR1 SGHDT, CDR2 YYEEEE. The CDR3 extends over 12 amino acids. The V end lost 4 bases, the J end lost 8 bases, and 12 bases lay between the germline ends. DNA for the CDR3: TGTGCCAGCAGCACCTGGACGGGCGAAGCTTTCTTT. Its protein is CASSTWTGEAFF.

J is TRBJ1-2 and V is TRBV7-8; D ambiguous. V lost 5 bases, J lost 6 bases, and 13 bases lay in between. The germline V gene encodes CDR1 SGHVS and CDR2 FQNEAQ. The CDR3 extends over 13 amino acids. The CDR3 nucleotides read TGTGCCAGCAGCCCCTGGACGTTGAATGGCTACACCTTC. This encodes CASSPWTLNGYTF.

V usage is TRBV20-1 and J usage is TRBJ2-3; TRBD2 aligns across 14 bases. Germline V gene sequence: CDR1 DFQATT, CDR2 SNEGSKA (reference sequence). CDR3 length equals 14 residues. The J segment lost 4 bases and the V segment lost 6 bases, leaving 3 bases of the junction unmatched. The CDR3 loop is CSAGTSGGSDTQYF. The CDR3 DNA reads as TGCAGTGCCGGGACTAGCGGGGGCTCAGATACGCAGTATTTT.

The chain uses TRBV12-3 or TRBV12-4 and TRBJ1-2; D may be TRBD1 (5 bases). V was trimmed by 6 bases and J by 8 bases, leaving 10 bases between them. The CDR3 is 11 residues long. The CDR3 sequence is CASSSRAGYTF. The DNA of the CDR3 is TGTGCCAGCAGCTCCAGGGCCGGCTACACCTTC.

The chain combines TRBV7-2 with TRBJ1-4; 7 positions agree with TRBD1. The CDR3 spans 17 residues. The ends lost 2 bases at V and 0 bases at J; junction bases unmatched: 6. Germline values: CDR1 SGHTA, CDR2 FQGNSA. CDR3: CASSLPRDRPTNEKLFF. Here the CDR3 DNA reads TGTGCCAGCAGCTTACCTAGGGACAGACCAACTAATGAAAAACTGTTTTTT.